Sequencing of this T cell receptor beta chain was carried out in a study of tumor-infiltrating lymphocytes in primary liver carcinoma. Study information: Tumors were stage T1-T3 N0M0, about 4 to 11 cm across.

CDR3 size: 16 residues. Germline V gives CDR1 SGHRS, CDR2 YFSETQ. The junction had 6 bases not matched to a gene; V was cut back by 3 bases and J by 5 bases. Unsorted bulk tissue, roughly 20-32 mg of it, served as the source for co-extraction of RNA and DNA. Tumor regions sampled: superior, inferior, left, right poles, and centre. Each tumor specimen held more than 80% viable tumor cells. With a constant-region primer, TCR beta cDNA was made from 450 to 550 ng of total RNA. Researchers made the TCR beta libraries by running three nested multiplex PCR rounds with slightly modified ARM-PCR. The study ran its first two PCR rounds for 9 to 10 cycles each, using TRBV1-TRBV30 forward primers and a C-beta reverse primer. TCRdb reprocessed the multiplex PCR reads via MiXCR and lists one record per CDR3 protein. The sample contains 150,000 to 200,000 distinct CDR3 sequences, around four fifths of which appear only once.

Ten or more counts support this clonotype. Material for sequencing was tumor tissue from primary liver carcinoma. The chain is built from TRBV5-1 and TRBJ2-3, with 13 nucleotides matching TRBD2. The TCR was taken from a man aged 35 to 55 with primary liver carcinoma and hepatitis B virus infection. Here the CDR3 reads CASSSGLAGPGDTQYF. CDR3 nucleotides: TGCGCCAGCAGCTCGGGACTAGCGGGACCCGGAGATACGCAGTATTTT.